This T cell receptor (beta chain) was sequenced during a study of OX40 agonist ivuxolimab in advanced cancers. Study results and limitations: Researchers did not determine the expanded peripheral T cells' antigen specificity. There was clonal expansion of CD4+ and CD8+ blood T cells by week 6 at 0.1 to 3.0 mg/kg.

This clone was observed once. Its antigen is unknown. This table comes from immunoSEQ multiplex PCR, and its TCRdb copy is limited to in-frame clones, with some not included. Here the sample spans 35,000 to 45,000 clones, 80% to 90% being singletons. At cycle 4 day 1, cycle 7 day 1, and baseline, blood was sampled. The germline V gene encodes CDR1 MNHNY and CDR2 SVGAGI (reference sequence). CDR3 length equals 14 residues. The junction had 8 bases not matched to a gene; V was cut back by 6 bases and J by 7 bases. The source is an adult with an advanced solid tumor such as melanoma, head and neck, liver or kidney cancer. The chain combines TRBV6-6 with TRBJ2-7, with 11 bases identical to TRBD1. The sample in question was CD4+ or CD8+ T cells sorted from blood, obtained in a trial of the OX40 agonist ivuxolimab. This chain's CDR3 is CASRYGQGAGEQYF. DNA for the CDR3: TGTGCCAGCAGATACGGACAGGGGGCAGGTGAGCAGTACTTC.